The 19 T cell receptor beta chains below all came from one sample that was sequenced in a study of cytomegalovirus exposure and HLA in healthy donors. Use of 60 Vbeta and 13 Jbeta primers characterized the PCR. The data were produced by immunoSEQ multiplex PCR, yet TCRdb's version contains in-frame clones alone and is incomplete. The sample carries roughly 110,000 clones, roughly four fifths recorded once. Sequencing input: PBMCs. The receptors shown here come from a man between 50 and 59 years old in good health and CMV-seronegative.

J is TRBJ2-7 and V is TRBV10-1, with 7 nucleotides matching TRBD2. V gave up 7 bases and J gave up 5 bases; unmatched junction bases: 17. The CDR3 is 16 residues long. Per germline, CDR1 WNHNN and CDR2 SYGVQD (reference sequence). Written as DNA, the CDR3 is TGCGCCAGCAAAAACTCCTGTCCATGGGGGGGTCACGAGCAGTACGTC. This codes for CASKNSCPWGGHEQYV.

The chain is built from TRBV9 and TRBJ2-3; TRBD2 matches 7 bases. Looked up from germline, CDR1 is SGDLS and CDR2 is YYNGEE. V trimming: 1 base; J trimming: 2 bases; junction bases outside the gene matches: 4. The CDR3 loop spans 15 amino acids. The CDR3 protein is CASSVQAGNTDTQYF. The CDR3 DNA sequence: TGTGCCAGCAGCGTACAAGCGGGGAACACAGATACGCAGTATTTT.

The rearrangement joins TRBV5-1 to TRBJ1-1; no clear D. There are 15 residues in the CDR3. CDR1 and CDR2 from the germline V gene are SGHRS and YFSETQ. V gave up 0 bases and J gave up 7 bases, with 16 bases separating them. CDR3 sequence (DNA): TGCGCCAGCAGCTTGGCTCCGACGGGTGCCATTGAAGCTTTCTTT. Its protein is CASSLAPTGAIEAFF. Full variable domain (outside the CDR3, taken from reference TRBV5-1 and TRBJ1-1): KAGVTQTPRYLIKTRGQQVTLSCSPISGHRSVSWYQQTPGQGLQFLFEYFSETQRNKGNFPGRFSGRQFSNSRSEMNVSTLELGDSALYLCASSLAPTGAIEAFFGQGTRLTVV.

The rearrangement uses TRBV7-3 and TRBJ2-3; D possibly corresponds to TRBD1 (5 bases). This CDR3 comprises 14 residues. Germline V CDR1 and CDR2: SGHTA, FQGTGA. Trimming removed 3 bases from V and 2 bases from J, with 9 bases in between. The CDR3 reads CASSFRTTTDTQYF. The CDR3 DNA reads TGTGCCAGCAGCTTCAGGACAACCACAGATACGCAGTATTTT.

This sequence joins TRBV19 and TRBJ2-2; 11 bases map to TRBD1. Germline-derived CDR1 and CDR2 are LNHDA and SQIVND (reference sequence). V lost 7 bases and J lost 5; bases outside the gene matches: 12. This CDR3 is built from 17 residues. The DNA of the CDR3 is TGTGCCAGTATCGCAACTTGGGGGACAGGGGGAACCGGGGAGCTGTTTTTT. This gives the protein CASIATWGTGGTGELFF.

The chain is built from TRBV11-2 and TRBJ2-1, with D perhaps matching TRBD1 (5 bases). This CDR3 comprises 11 residues. V was trimmed by 6 bases and J by 9 bases, leaving 9 bases between them. Germline V gene data show CDR1 as SGHAT and CDR2 as FQNNGV. CDR3: CASRGPSEQFF. The CDR3 DNA is TGTGCCAGCAGGGGGCCAAGTGAGCAGTTCTTC.

This clone showed up just once. This rearrangement joins TRBV5-8 to TRBJ2-7, with 9 bases that match TRBD2. V lost 1 base and J lost 3; bases outside the gene matches: 5. Germline V gene lookup returns CDR1 SGHTS and CDR2 YDEGEE. CDR3 length: 15 amino acids. The CDR3 DNA follows: TGTGCCAGCAGCTTGTTGCTAGCGGGGCTCTACGAGCAGTACGTC. Protein: CASSLLLAGLYEQYV.

The rearrangement links TRBV18 to TRBJ2-2; D might be TRBD2 (5 bases). This CDR3 has 15 residues. Between the trimmed V and J ends, which lost 6 bases and 3 bases, there was a span of 14 bases. The germline gives CDR1 KGHSH, CDR2 LQKENI. The CDR3 nucleotides are TGTGCCAGCTCTTCTAGAGGGTCGTACACCGGGGAGCTGTTTTTT. Translation: CASSSRGSYTGELFF. The full variable domain, completed using reference TRBV18 and TRBJ2-2, is NAGVMQNPRHLVRRRGQEARLRCSPMKGHSHVYWYRQLPEEGLKFMVYLQKENIIDESGMPKERFSAEFPKEGPSILRIQQVVRGDSAAYFCASSSRGSYTGELFFGEGSRLTVL.

The genes are TRBV19 and TRBJ1-1; no reliable D call. The CDR3 totals 15 residues. Germline CDR1 reads LNHDA; CDR2 reads SQIVND (reference sequence). V gave up 9 bases and J gave up 1 base, with 18 bases separating them. The CDR3 nucleotides read TGTGCCAGCCGTCCTCGTCAGGCAGGGAACACTGAAGCTTTCTTT. As protein: CASRPRQAGNTEAFF. Full variable domain (rest looked up from reference TRBV19 and TRBJ1-1): DGGITQSPKYLFRKEGQNVTLSCEQNLNHDAMYWYRQDPGQGLRLIYYSQIVNDFQKGDIAEGYSVSREKKESFPLTVTSAQKNPTAFYLCASRPRQAGNTEAFFGQGTRLTVV.

This clone has only one observation. The chain has TRBV2 and TRBJ2-3; maybe TRBD1 (5 bases). Germline V lookup: CDR1 SNHLY, CDR2 FYNNEI. Trimming removed 6 bases from V and 0 bases from J, with 7 bases in between. The CDR3 spans 13 residues. The CDR3 DNA is TGTGCCAGCAGAGGGGTGAGCACAGATACGCAGTATTTT. It codes for CASRGVSTDTQYF.

V usage is TRBV27 and J usage is TRBJ1-1; 8 bases match TRBD1. Germline assignment: CDR1 MNHEY and CDR2 SMNVEV (reference sequence). CDR3 length equals 15 residues. The J segment lost 0 bases and the V segment lost 4 bases, leaving 4 bases of the junction unmatched. CDR3 nucleotide sequence: TGTGCCAGCAGTTACGAACAGGGGGTGAACACTGAAGCTTTCTTT. As protein: CASSYEQGVNTEAFF.

The V call is TRBV28, the J call TRBJ2-2; tentatively, D is TRBD1 (5 bases). Germline CDR1 reads MDHEN; CDR2 reads SYDVKM. The CDR3 runs to 15 residues. The V gene lost 1 base and the J gene lost 7 bases, with 13 bases spanning the gap. CDR3 coding DNA: TGTGCCAGCAGTTTATCTTCGGCAGGGCTCGGGGAGCTGTTTTTT. Translating it yields CASSLSSAGLGELFF. Looking up the rest from reference TRBV28 and TRBJ2-2 gives the full variable domain: DVKVTQSSRYLVKRTGEKVFLECVQDMDHENMFWYRQDPGLGLRLIYFSYDVKMKEKGDIPEGYSVSREKKERFSLILESASTNQTSMYLCASSLSSAGLGELFFGEGSRLTVL.

This clone was detected only a few times. This chain uses TRBV7-9 with TRBJ2-2; 14 positions agree with TRBD2. Trimming at V came to 4 bases and at J to 4 bases, leaving 8 bases not matched to a gene. Looked up from germline, CDR1 is SEHNR and CDR2 is FQNEAQ (reference sequence). This CDR3 has 18 amino acids. CDR3 residues: CASSYGLAGGGVTGELFF. The CDR3 nucleotides are TGTGCCAGCAGCTACGGACTAGCGGGGGGTGGAGTCACCGGGGAGCTGTTTTTT.

About this clone itself: Other nucleotide sequences in the sample specify the same CDR3. The J gene is TRBJ1-1, the V gene TRBV6-4; no clear D gene. This CDR3 has 13 amino acids. The V end lost 5 bases, the J end lost 3 bases, and 10 bases lay between the germline ends. Germline V gene data show CDR1 as MRHNA and CDR2 as SNTAGT. CDR3 DNA: TGTGCCAGCAGTCTGCAGTTACACACTGAAGCTTTCTTT. As protein: CASSLQLHTEAFF.

The chain links TRBV7-9 to TRBJ1-2, with 7 bases that match TRBD1. Germline V CDR1 and CDR2: SEHNR, FQNEAQ (reference sequence). The V and J ends lost 11 bases and 1 base, in that order; junction bases with no gene match: 10. This CDR3 contains 14 residues. The CDR3 sequence: CACTPGQLNYGYTF. CDR3 DNA: TGTGCCTGTACACCGGGACAGCTTAACTATGGCTACACCTTC.

V is TRBV19 and J is TRBJ2-7; 7 bases map to TRBD2. CDR1 and CDR2 (germline): LNHDA, SQIVND (reference sequence). Germline trimming cut 5 bases from V and 2 bases from J; bases unmatched to any gene: 9. The CDR3 runs 15 residues. CDR3 amino acids: CASSPSGEGTYEQYV. CDR3 DNA: TGTGCCAGTAGTCCCTCCGGGGAGGGAACCTACGAGCAGTACGTC.

The chain is built from TRBV19 and TRBJ1-5; D is ambiguous. The CDR3 has 14 residues. The V end lost 5 bases, the J end lost 4 bases, and 12 bases lay between the germline ends. Per the germline V gene, CDR1 is LNHDA and CDR2 is SQIVND (reference sequence). This CDR3 is CASSPFVSNQPQHF. In DNA form, the CDR3 reads TGTGCCAGTAGTCCATTTGTGTCAAATCAGCCCCAGCATTTT.

This rearrangement joins TRBV2 to TRBJ1-5; D is possibly TRBD1 (5 bases). CDR1 is SNHLY and CDR2 is FYNNEI in the germline V gene. With 3 bases removed from V and 3 bases from J, the gap between germline ends came to 9 bases. The CDR3 spans 14 residues. The CDR3 coding sequence is TGTGCCAGCAGTGACTTCAGGGACAATCAGCCCCAGCATTTT. It translates to CASSDFRDNQPQHF. The whole variable domain, remainder taken from reference TRBV2 and TRBJ1-5, is EPEVTQTPSHQVTQMGQEVILRCVPISNHLYFYWYRQILGQKVEFLVSFYNNEISEKSEIFDDQFSVERPDGSNFTLKIRSTKLEDSAMYFCASSDFRDNQPQHFGDGTRLSIL.

Notes on this clone: Germline is not matched at one junction end, which may reflect a read error. The chain carries TRBV4-1 and TRBJ1-2, with D possibly TRBD1 on 6 matching bases. Per germline, CDR1 MGHRA and CDR2 YSYEKL. The CDR3 extends over 16 amino acids. CDR3 loop: CASRQAVGASNYGYTF. The CDR3 DNA reads TGCGCCAGCAGGCAAGCGGTGGGGGCGAGTAACTATGGCTACACCTTC.